Below are 23 T cell receptor beta chains sequenced from a single sample in a study of neurological immune-mediated disorders. TCRdb fed the 5' RACE reads into MiXCR, producing one record per CDR3 protein. Among 50,000 to 60,000 distinct CDR3 sequences, approximately 15% were seen once, and the ten largest hold 4.4%. The source material was PBMCs. The source is a man aged 60-69 years in good health.

In this sample, this clonotype turned up many times. CDR3 sequence: CASNAGTGVEKLFF. DNA of the CDR3: TGTGCCAGCAACGCCGGGACAGGGGTCGAAAAACTGTTTTTT. The chain is built from TRBV28 and TRBJ1-4; 10 nucleotides agree with TRBD1. Germline V gives CDR1 MDHEN, CDR2 SYDVKM. The V gene end was trimmed by 7 bases and the J gene end by 8 bases; junction bases not matched to a gene: 7. This CDR3 has 14 residues.

This clonotype has only a few counts. The chain links TRBV7-2 to TRBJ2-7; D is possibly TRBD1 or TRBD2 (5 bases each). Germline values: CDR1 SGHTA, CDR2 FQGNSA. The CDR3 consists of 15 residues. With 3 bases removed from V and 0 bases from J, the gap between germline ends came to 12 bases. The chain's CDR3 is CASSLLRGPSYEQYF. CDR3 in DNA: TGTGCCAGCAGCTTGCTCCGGGGCCCCTCCTACGAGCAGTACTTC.

This clonotype occurred many times. The chain couples TRBV10-3 to TRBJ2-5, with unresolved D. CDR1 is ENHRY, CDR2 SYGVKD, per germline. V lost 4 bases and J 0 bases, leaving 9 bases between the germline ends. This CDR3 is 14 amino acids long. The CDR3 loop is CAISALSDQETQYF. CDR3 sequence (DNA): TGTGCCATCAGTGCGCTGTCAGACCAAGAGACCCAGTACTTC.

This clonotype was picked up many times. V gene TRBV29-1 combines with J gene TRBJ2-3; TRBD1 matches at 10 bases. The CDR3 sequence is 13 residues long. The germline gives CDR1 SQVTM, CDR2 ANQGSEA. V lost 4 bases, J lost 6 bases, and 4 bases stayed unmatched. The CDR3 sequence is CSVAGTGVDTQYF. In DNA, the CDR3 is TGCAGCGTTGCGGGGACAGGGGTGGATACGCAGTATTTT.

This clonotype was seen ten or more times. This sequence joins TRBV4-3 and TRBJ1-4; D is unclear. CDR3 size: 14 residues. V shed 0 bases and J shed 8 bases, with 10 bases lying between them. Germline assignment: CDR1 LGHNA and CDR2 YSLEER. The CDR3 DNA reads as TGCGCCAGCAGCCAAGATCTGGGATACGAAAAACTGTTTTTT. This codes for CASSQDLGYEKLFF.

This clonotype appeared many times. This chain links TRBV14 with TRBJ2-5; D possibly corresponds to TRBD2 (6 bases). Trimming pared 4 bases from V and 2 bases from J, leaving 11 bases between. Per germline, CDR1 SGHDN and CDR2 FVKESK. The CDR3 is 14 residues long. The CDR3 spells CASSPLAWQETQYF. The DNA of the CDR3 is TGTGCCAGCAGCCCGCTAGCGTGGCAAGAGACCCAGTACTTC.

This clonotype was seen repeatedly, ten times or more. The chain couples TRBV7-9 to TRBJ2-7, with 9 bases matching TRBD1. CDR3 length: 16 residues. V lost 5 bases and J lost 2; bases outside the gene matches: 10. The germline V gene has CDR1 SEHNR and CDR2 FQNEAQ (reference sequence). For the CDR3, the DNA is TGTGCCAGCAGCCCTAGGACAGGGGTAGGGGCCTACGAGCAGTACTTC. Translating it yields CASSPRTGVGAYEQYF.

Points on this clonotype: No conserved phenylalanine or tryptophan ends this CDR3, so it is likely a read error. The rearrangement uses TRBV5-1 and TRBJ2-4, with TRBD1 matching over 7 bases. Germline CDR1 reads SGHRS; CDR2 reads YFSETQ. Unmatched junction bases numbered 2, after V lost 2 bases and J lost 3 bases. The CDR3 contains 14 residues. CDR3 loop: CASSFGTDKNIQYL. For the CDR3, the DNA is TGCGCCAGCAGCTTCGGGACAGACAAAAACATTCAGTACCTT.

J is TRBJ1-1 and V is TRBV12-3 or TRBV12-4; a weak D match, TRBD1 (6 bases). The CDR3 runs to 15 residues. The V and J ends lost 7 bases and 1 base respectively, with 16 bases between them. CDR3 nucleotide sequence: TGTGCCAGCACCACTTTGGGGGCCGGGAACACTGAAGCTTTCTTT. It encodes CASTTLGAGNTEAFF.

Ten or more counts support this clonotype. The chain links TRBV5-6 to TRBJ2-1; weak D call: TRBD2 (6 bases). CDR1 is SGHDT, CDR2 YYEEEE, per germline. The CDR3 spans 12 residues. V was trimmed by 2 bases and J by 10 bases, leaving 10 bases between them. The DNA of the CDR3 is TGTGCCAGCAGCTTCCGCGGGGAAGAGCAGTTCTTC. Translating it yields CASSFRGEEQFF.

There are a few counts of this clonotype. V is TRBV6-5 and J is TRBJ2-5, with D possibly TRBD2 on 6 matching bases. CDR3 length: 15 amino acids. Germline V gene data show CDR1 as MNHEY and CDR2 as SVGAGI. Trimming took off 0 bases at V and 1 base at J, with 9 bases between the two ends. CDR3 sequence: CASSYSRTTQETQYF. The CDR3 coding sequence is TGTGCCAGCAGTTACTCAAGGACTACCCAAGAGACCCAGTACTTC.

This clonotype occurred many times. The chain carries TRBV10-3 and TRBJ2-7; D assignment may be TRBD1 or TRBD2 (7 bases each). V lost 6 bases and J lost 4, with 16 bases in between. CDR3 size: 14 residues. CDR1 is ENHRY and CDR2 is SYGVKD in the germline V gene. CDR3 protein: CAISNRQGGYEQYF. CDR3 nucleotides: TGTGCCATCAGCAACCGACAGGGAGGGTACGAGCAGTACTTC.

Comment on this clonotype: A single base separates this from a much larger clone, so it may be a read error. The V gene is TRBV10-3, the J gene TRBJ2-7; D is unclear. Trimming pared 4 bases from V and 10 bases from J, leaving 11 bases between. The CDR3 is 11 residues long. The V gene's germline CDR1 is ENHRY and CDR2 SYGVKD. The CDR3 reads CAISAAPDQYF. In DNA, the CDR3 is TGTGCCATCAGTGCGGCCCCCGATCAGTACTTC.

This clonotype was seen many times. The rearrangement uses TRBV10-3 and TRBJ2-6; D perhaps matches TRBD1 (5 bases). The CDR3 is 16 residues long. Trimming removed 7 bases at V and 1 base at J, with 14 bases between. Germline V CDR1 and CDR2: ENHRY, SYGVKD. CDR3 bases: TGTGCCATCACCACCAGGGAACAGTCTGGGGCCAACGTCCTGACTTTC. Encoded protein: CAITTREQSGANVLTF.

This clonotype was detected many times. The rearrangement joins TRBV6-2 or TRBV6-3 to TRBJ2-7; TRBD2 agrees at 9 bases. The CDR3 is 14 amino acids. J gave up 3 bases and V 7 bases, and 7 bases lay outside the gene matches. Per germline, CDR1 MNHEY and CDR2 SVGEGT. The CDR3 region is CASNVAGVGYEQYF. The CDR3 coding sequence is TGTGCCAGCAATGTAGCGGGAGTTGGCTACGAGCAGTACTTC.

This clonotype was detected a few times. V usage is TRBV5-6 and J usage is TRBJ1-3; D might be TRBD1 (6 bases). The CDR3 consists of 15 residues. Per germline, CDR1 SGHDT and CDR2 YYEEEE. V dropped 0 bases and J dropped 4 bases, with 11 bases sitting between them. The CDR3 spells CASSLGTGSGNTIYF. The CDR3 DNA reads as TGTGCCAGCAGCTTGGGTACAGGGAGCGGAAACACCATATATTTT.

The chain employs TRBV20-1 and TRBJ2-1; weak D call: TRBD1 (6 bases). This CDR3 is built from 14 residues. Germline V gene sequence: CDR1 DFQATT, CDR2 SNEGSKA (reference sequence). Trimming pared 2 bases from V and 4 bases from J, leaving 12 bases between. The CDR3 DNA sequence: TGCAGTGCTAGAACGGGACAAGATTACAATGAGCAGTTCTTC. This gives the protein CSARTGQDYNEQFF.

The CDR3 sequence: CASNFQTSNEKLFF. The CDR3 nucleotides are TGTGCCAGTAACTTCCAGACTAGTAATGAAAAACTGTTTTTT. V usage is TRBV7-2 and J usage is TRBJ1-4; no clear D gene. The CDR3 covers 14 residues. The germline V gene encodes CDR1 SGHTA and CDR2 FQGNSA. Trimming cost V 9 bases and J 4 bases, with 15 bases left between them.

This clonotype was observed many times. The chain uses TRBV28 and TRBJ2-2; 8 bases agree with TRBD2. This CDR3 contains 15 residues. J lost 6 bases, V lost 4 bases, and 7 bases had no gene match. Germline CDR1 MDHEN, CDR2 SYDVKM. The CDR3 sequence: CASSSPGGPSGELFF. CDR3 DNA sequence: TGTGCCAGCAGTTCCCCGGGAGGGCCATCCGGGGAGCTGTTTTTT. Together with reference TRBV28 and TRBJ2-2, the CDR3 gives the full variable domain: DVKVTQSSRYLVKRTGEKVFLECVQDMDHENMFWYRQDPGLGLRLIYFSYDVKMKEKGDIPEGYSVSREKKERFSLILESASTNQTSMYLCASSSPGGPSGELFFGEGSRLTVL.

The sample holds many counts of this clonotype. The chain links TRBV7-9 to TRBJ2-3; TRBD1 agrees at 8 bases. V lost 7 bases and J lost 3; bases outside the gene matches: 3. Germline V lookup: CDR1 SEHNR, CDR2 FQNEAQ (reference sequence). CDR3 length equals 13 residues. The CDR3 coding sequence is TGTGCCAGCATGGACAGGGAAACAGATACGCAGTATTTT. This translates into CASMDRETDTQYF.

This clonotype was detected ten times or more. This chain connects TRBV9 to TRBJ2-1; no clear D gene. Germline CDR1 and CDR2: SGDLS and YYNGEE. The CDR3 spans 14 residues. The V end was cut by 4 bases, the J end by 8 bases, with 16 bases between. The CDR3 is CASSPIPEGHEQFF. The CDR3 DNA reads as TGTGCCAGCAGCCCGATTCCAGAAGGTCATGAGCAGTTCTTC.

Turning to this clonotype: One end of the junction does not line up with germline, which may come from a read error. This chain uses TRBV7-8 with TRBJ2-2, with D perhaps TRBD2 (5 bases). This CDR3 comprises 17 residues. CDR1 and CDR2 from the germline V gene are SGHVS and FQNEAQ. CDR3 region: CASSLKSLTWPTGELIF. The DNA of the CDR3 is TGTGCCAGCAGCTTAAAATCGCTTACCTGGCCCACCGGGGAGCTGATTTTT.

This clonotype was seen repeatedly, ten times or more. The J gene is TRBJ1-2, the V gene TRBV7-3; D ambiguous. V was cut by 0 bases and J by 1 base, with 3 bases left in between. The CDR3 contains 13 residues. The germline V gene encodes CDR1 SGHTA and CDR2 FQGTGA. The CDR3 DNA follows: TGTGCCAGCAGCTTAACTAATAACTATGGCTACACCTTC. Residues: CASSLTNNYGYTF.